A single sample is the source of the 25 T cell receptor beta chains below, sequenced in a study of post-analysis software for immune sequencing data. Whole-study results and caveats: Controls showed lower frequencies than patients for roughly five TRBV segments, and TRBV5-6, TRBV5-1 and TRBV20-1 were among these.

Antigens for these TCRs are unknown. cDNA libraries of TCR beta carried unique molecular identifiers. TCRdb fed the PCR reads into MiXCR, producing one record per CDR3 protein. The sample holds 820,000 or so distinct CDR3 sequences, roughly 58% seen once. Material for sequencing was blood. These receptors all stem from a girl under 18 with multiple sclerosis.

The gene calls are TRBV12-5 and TRBJ1-2; 7 nucleotides agree with TRBD1. The CDR3 is 16 residues long. The germline gives CDR1 LGHNT, CDR2 FRNRAP. The V gene end was trimmed by 0 bases and the J gene end by 0 bases; junction bases not matched to a gene: 4. Written as DNA, the CDR3 is TGTGCTAGTGGTTTGGTACAGGGGTTGACTAACTATGGCTACACCTTC. Protein sequence: CASGLVQGLTNYGYTF.

This clonotype was observed a handful of times. This chain uses TRBV21-1 with TRBJ2-7; the D call TRBD1 from the table was never checked on the DNA. TRBV21-1 is marked as a pseudogene. The length of the CDR3 is 16 residues. The CDR3 coding sequence is TGTGCCAGCAGCGAGAGGGAGGACAGGGGCCCCCTCGAGCAGTACTTC. This codes for CASSEREDRGPLEQYF.

This clonotype was observed a few times. The genes are TRBV2 and TRBJ2-7, with a possible D match to TRBD1 (6 bases). V gave up 4 bases and J gave up 6 bases, with 16 bases separating them. This CDR3 has 14 amino acids. The V gene's germline CDR1 is SNHLY and CDR2 FYNNEI. CDR3 region: CASSGTWGRGEQYF. Here the CDR3 DNA reads TGTGCCAGCAGTGGCACCTGGGGCAGGGGCGAGCAGTACTTC. The whole variable domain, remainder taken from reference TRBV2 and TRBJ2-7, is EPEVTQTPSHQVTQMGQEVILRCVPISNHLYFYWYRQILGQKVEFLVSFYNNEISEKSEIFDDQFSVERPDGSNFTLKIRSTKLEDSAMYFCASSGTWGRGEQYFGPGTRLTVT.

Remarks on this clonotype: A much larger clone differs by one base, so this may be a read error. The CDR3 DNA reads as TGTGCCAGCAGCTTCACTTCGGGGGGGTTTGGGACCAACGTCCTGACTTTC. This codes for CASSFTSGGFGTNVLTF. The genes are TRBV7-6 and TRBJ2-6, with 8 positions matching TRBD2. The CDR3 spans 17 residues. The germline gives CDR1 SGHVS, CDR2 FNYEAQ. Supplemented by reference TRBV7-6 and TRBJ2-6, the full variable domain reads GAGVSQSPRYKVTKRGQDVALRCDPISGHVSLYWYRQALGQGPEFLTYFNYEAQQDKSGLPNDRFSAERPEGSISTLTIQRTEQRDSAMYRCASSFTSGGFGTNVLTFGAGSRLTVL.

The chain couples TRBV5-1 to TRBJ1-2; TRBD1 matches at 8 bases. V was pared by 7 bases and J by 0 bases, with 5 bases of the junction left unmatched. Germline lookup yields CDR1 SGHRS and CDR2 YFSETQ. This CDR3 region has 14 residues. CDR3 nucleotides: TGCGCCAGCGGAGGACAGGGAGCTAACTATGGCTACACCTTC. It translates to CASGGQGANYGYTF.

The V call is TRBV25-1, the J call TRBJ1-1; maybe TRBD1 (6 bases). The CDR3 is 13 residues long. V was cut by 3 bases and J by 5 bases, with 10 bases left in between. Germline V gene sequence: CDR1 MGHDK, CDR2 SYGVNS. The CDR3: CASSDPGATEAFF. For the CDR3, the DNA is TGTGCCAGCAGTGATCCAGGGGCTACTGAAGCTTTCTTT.

This chain uses TRBV20-1 with TRBJ2-7; 7 bases are a match to TRBD1. The CDR3 loop spans 15 amino acids. Germline V gene lookup returns CDR1 DFQATT and CDR2 SNEGSKA (reference sequence). Germline trimming cut 0 bases from V and 3 bases from J; bases unmatched to any gene: 8. DNA for the CDR3: TGCAGTGCTAGAGATATGAGACAGGGTCTCTACGAGCAGTACTTC. It specifies CSARDMRQGLYEQYF.

This chain links TRBV12-3 or TRBV12-4 with TRBJ2-2, with TRBD2 matching 10 bases. Germline trimming cut 2 bases from V and 2 bases from J; bases unmatched to any gene: 11. This CDR3 has 19 amino acids. The CDR3 sequence: CASSLLIWASGGNTGELFF. The CDR3 DNA follows: TGTGCCAGCAGTTTACTCATTTGGGCTAGCGGGGGCAACACCGGGGAGCTGTTTTTT.

In nucleotides, the CDR3 is TGTGCCAGCAGCTTAACCGGTAGCGGGGGGCTTTCCTACAATGAGCAGTTCTTC. Its protein is CASSLTGSGGLSYNEQFF. V is TRBV7-3 and J is TRBJ2-1; TRBD2 aligns across 10 bases. The CDR3 consists of 18 residues. Germline V gene data show CDR1 as SGHTA and CDR2 as FQGTGA. J was trimmed by 1 base and V by 0 bases; bases with no gene match: 6.

This clonotype has a single count. The chain employs TRBV10-3 and TRBJ2-7; 8 bases line up with TRBD1. V was clipped by 0 bases and J by 2 bases; unmatched bases: 6. The germline gives CDR1 ENHRY, CDR2 SYGVKD. The CDR3 contains 16 residues. CDR3 in DNA: TGTGCCATCAGTGAGTCAATCCAGGGGGCCACCTACGAGCAGTACTTC. Its protein is CAISESIQGATYEQYF.

This clonotype showed up just a few times. J is TRBJ2-7 and V is TRBV13; D is ambiguous. Trimming took 5 bases from V and 2 from J, leaving 16 bases between them. Germline CDR1 reads PRHDT; CDR2 reads FYEKMQ (reference sequence). The length of the CDR3 is 15 residues. The CDR3 nucleotides read TGTGCCAGCAGCCCTGGATCGGAGAGCACCTACGAGCAGTACTTC. Translated: CASSPGSESTYEQYF.

This chain joins TRBV5-1 and TRBJ2-7; TRBD1 aligns across 7 bases. Germline values: CDR1 SGHRS, CDR2 YFSETQ. J lost 1 base, V lost 4 bases, and 8 bases had no gene match. The CDR3 spans 15 residues. Here the CDR3 reads CASSRAGTASYEQYF. The CDR3, as DNA: TGCGCCAGCAGCAGGGCCGGGACAGCGTCCTACGAGCAGTACTTC.

CDR3 amino acids: CSVERDRGRGELFF. The CDR3 DNA reads as TGCAGCGTTGAAAGGGACAGGGGTCGCGGGGAGCTGTTTTTT. The chain couples TRBV29-1 to TRBJ2-2; 10 nucleotides match TRBD1. The ends lost 2 bases at V and 7 bases at J; junction bases unmatched: 4. This CDR3 comprises 14 residues. Germline CDR1 reads SQVTM; CDR2 reads ANQGSEA.

V and J are TRBV5-1 and TRBJ2-5; D perhaps matches TRBD1 (5 bases). The CDR3 has 14 amino acids. With 5 bases removed from V and 11 bases from J, the gap between germline ends came to 22 bases. CDR1 and CDR2 from the germline V gene are SGHRS and YFSETQ. CDR3 DNA sequence: TGCGCCAGCAGGGACACTTCCTCCTACAATGAGCAGTACTTC. Residues: CASRDTSSYNEQYF.

The rearrangement uses TRBV12-3 or TRBV12-4 and TRBJ2-5, with D perhaps TRBD2 (6 bases). V dropped 6 bases and J dropped 0 bases, with 14 bases sitting between them. The CDR3 runs to 15 residues. CDR3 in DNA: TGTGCCAGCAGCTACACCAGCGGGTACCAAGAGACCCAGTACTTC. Protein sequence: CASSYTSGYQETQYF.

The rearrangement joins TRBV7-2 to TRBJ2-1; the D gene is possibly TRBD2 (7 bases). The CDR3 runs to 16 residues. The germline V gene has CDR1 SGHTA and CDR2 FQGNSA. V was trimmed by 5 bases and J by 4 bases, leaving 18 bases between them. In DNA, the CDR3 is TGTGCCAGCAGCCCTCGGAGGGCGGGGGCTTACAATGAGCAGTTCTTC. Its translation is CASSPRRAGAYNEQFF.

V usage is TRBV7-2 and J usage is TRBJ2-1; 10 bases are shared with TRBD1. The CDR3 has 16 residues. The V gene end was trimmed by 4 bases and the J gene end by 7 bases; junction bases not matched to a gene: 10. Germline V CDR1 and CDR2: SGHTA, FQGNSA. The CDR3 region has the DNA TGTGCCAGCAGCTCAGTGGTGACAGGGGGCTGGAATGAGCAGTTCTTC. Translation gives CASSSVVTGGWNEQFF.

CDR3: CASSLWGSTDTQYF. The CDR3 nucleotides read TGTGCCAGCAGTTTATGGGGCTCCACAGATACGCAGTATTTT. The V and J genes are TRBV12-3 or TRBV12-4 and TRBJ2-3, with D possibly TRBD1 on 5 matching bases. The CDR3 spans 14 residues. Trimming removed 2 bases from V and 2 bases from J, with 8 bases in between.

This clonotype appeared a few times. The V gene is TRBV2, the J gene TRBJ1-5; D unresolved. The germline CDR1 and CDR2 sequences are SNHLY and FYNNEI. The CDR3 runs to 15 residues. The germline V and J ends were trimmed by 4 bases and 3 bases, with 13 bases remaining between them. The CDR3 DNA is TGTGCCAGCAGTGGGGTGGGAGTCGTCAATCAGCCCCAGCATTTT. Amino acid sequence: CASSGVGVVNQPQHF.

In this sample, this clonotype turned up a few times. The chain carries TRBV7-3 and TRBJ2-3, with 12 positions matching TRBD2. The CDR3 covers 15 residues. After removal of 4 bases from V and 4 bases from J, the junction contained 3 bases not matched to a gene. In germline, CDR1 is SGHTA, CDR2 FQGTGA. Here the CDR3 reads CASSSSGRASDTQYF. For the CDR3, the DNA is TGTGCCAGCAGCTCTAGCGGGAGGGCATCAGATACGCAGTATTTT.

This clonotype was seen more than once but under ten times. The limits of the CDR3 on the DNA are not certain, so only TCRdb's listed CDR3 is given. The genes are TRBV20-1 and TRBJ2-4; the D call TRBD2 from the table was never checked on the DNA. Germline values: CDR1 DFQATT, CDR2 SNEGSKA (reference sequence). 13 amino acids form the CDR3, both terminal residues included. CDR3: CSAVFWTTYEQYF.

This clonotype was found once. One end of the junction does not line up with germline, which may come from a read error. V is TRBV20-1 and J is TRBJ1-2, with no clear D. CDR3 size: 13 residues. Germline loops: CDR1 DFQATT, CDR2 SNEGSKA (reference sequence). CDR3 DNA sequence: TGCAGTGCTAGCCTCCCAACTAACTATGGCTGCACCTTC. This codes for CSASLPTNYGCTF.

The rearrangement joins TRBV7-9 to TRBJ1-1, with a weak D call TRBD1 (5 bases). With 1 base removed from V and 6 bases from J, the gap between germline ends came to 15 bases. There are 15 residues in the CDR3. The germline gives CDR1 SEHNR, CDR2 FQNEAQ (reference sequence). CDR3 sequence (DNA): TGTGCCAGCAGCTTAGACCTGTCTCAGGGCCCTGAAGCTTTCTTT. It specifies CASSLDLSQGPEAFF.

Only a few counts were recorded for this clonotype. This rearrangement joins TRBV6-5 to TRBJ2-1; 11 positions agree with TRBD2. From germline, CDR1 is MNHEY and CDR2 SVGAGI. The junction had 8 bases not matched to a gene; V was cut back by 0 bases and J by 7 bases. This CDR3 has 17 residues. DNA for the CDR3: TGTGCCAGCAGTTACTCGATGGGGACTAGCGGTACAAATGAGCAGTTCTTC. Translation: CASSYSMGTSGTNEQFF.

This clonotype came up a few times. This chain joins TRBV6-1 and TRBJ1-2; 7 nucleotides line up with TRBD1. The germline CDR1 and CDR2 sequences are MNHNS and SASEGT. Unmatched junction bases numbered 7, after V lost 4 bases and J lost 5 bases. The CDR3 runs 14 residues. CDR3 coding DNA: TGTGCCAGCAGTGGCACAGGGGTTGGGTATGGCTACACCTTC. Translating it yields CASSGTGVGYGYTF.